This T cell receptor (beta chain) was sequenced for a study of cytomegalovirus exposure and HLA in healthy donors. Study information: The roughly 120 validation repertoires matched the roughly 650 first-cohort repertoires in platform, a later analysis reported. Study-wide findings and caveats: CMV antigen specificity was confirmed in vitro for a few CMV-associated chains. As was reported, the classifier diagnosed cytomegalovirus status with high specificity and sensitivity.

Assay used: immunoSEQ multiplex PCR; TCRdb lists only in-frame clones, some missing. This sample carries roughly 330,000 clones, about 90% of them seen once, and the ten largest clones take 0.95% to 1.5%. About this clone: Its matching antigen is unknown.

The ends were cut back, 3 bases at V and 9 bases at J, with 12 bases in the middle. The germline V gene encodes CDR1 MNHEY and CDR2 SMNVEV (reference sequence). This CDR3 is 13 amino acids long. The sequencing input was PBMCs. The rearrangement links TRBV27 to TRBJ2-1; no definite D call. The sequence was obtained from a woman in her 30s in good health and CMV-seropositive. In DNA form, the CDR3 reads TGTGCCAGCAGTTTTAATAGGCTTGGTGAGCAGTTCTTC. Translation: CASSFNRLGEQFF.